This T cell receptor beta chain was profiled in a study of OX40 agonist ivuxolimab in advanced cancers. About this clone itself: What it recognizes is unknown.

Assay: immunoSEQ multiplex PCR; the TCRdb copy retains only in-frame clones and omits some. The sample records about 58,000 clones, over 80% being singletons. Overall study results and limits: Expanded peripheral T cells had an undetermined antigen specificity.

This clonotype was sampled from an adult with an advanced solid tumor such as melanoma, head and neck, liver or kidney cancer. Sample: CD4+ or CD8+ T cells sorted from blood, taken in a trial of the OX40 agonist ivuxolimab.

This CDR3 reads CAISGLGEDTEAFF. For the CDR3, the DNA is TGTGCCATCAGTGGCCTGGGAGAGGACACTGAAGCTTTCTTT. The chain links TRBV10-3 to TRBJ1-1; D gene unclear. V shed 4 bases and J shed 3 bases, with 12 bases lying between them. Germline-derived CDR1 and CDR2 are ENHRY and SYGVKD. The CDR3 has 14 residues.